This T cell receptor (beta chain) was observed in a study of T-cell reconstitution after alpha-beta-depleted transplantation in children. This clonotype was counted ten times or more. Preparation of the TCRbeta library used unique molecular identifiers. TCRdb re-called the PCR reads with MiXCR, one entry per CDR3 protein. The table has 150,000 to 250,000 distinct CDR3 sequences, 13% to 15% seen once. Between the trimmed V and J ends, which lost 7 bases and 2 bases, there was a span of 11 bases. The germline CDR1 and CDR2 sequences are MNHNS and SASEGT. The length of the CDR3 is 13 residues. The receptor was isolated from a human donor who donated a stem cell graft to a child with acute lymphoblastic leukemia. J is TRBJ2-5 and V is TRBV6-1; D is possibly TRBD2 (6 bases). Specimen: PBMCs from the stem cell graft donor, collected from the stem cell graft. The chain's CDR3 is CASTRTIQETQYF. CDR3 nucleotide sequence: TGTGCCAGCACTCGGACTATTCAAGAGACCCAGTACTTC.